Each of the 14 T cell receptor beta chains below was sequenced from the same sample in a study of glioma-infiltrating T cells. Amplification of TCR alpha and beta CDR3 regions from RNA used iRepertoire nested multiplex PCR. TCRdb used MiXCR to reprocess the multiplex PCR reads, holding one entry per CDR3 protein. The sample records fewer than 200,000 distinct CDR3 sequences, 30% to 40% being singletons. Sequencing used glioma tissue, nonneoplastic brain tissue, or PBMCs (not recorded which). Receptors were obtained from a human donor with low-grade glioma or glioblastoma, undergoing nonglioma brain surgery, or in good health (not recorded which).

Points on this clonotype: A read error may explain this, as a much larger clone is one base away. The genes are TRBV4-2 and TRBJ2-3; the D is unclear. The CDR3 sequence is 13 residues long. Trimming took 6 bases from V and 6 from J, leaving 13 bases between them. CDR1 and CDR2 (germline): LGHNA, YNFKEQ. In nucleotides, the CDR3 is TGTGCCAGCAGACCAGACCTTGGGGATACGCAGTATTTT. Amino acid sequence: CASRPDLGDTQYF.

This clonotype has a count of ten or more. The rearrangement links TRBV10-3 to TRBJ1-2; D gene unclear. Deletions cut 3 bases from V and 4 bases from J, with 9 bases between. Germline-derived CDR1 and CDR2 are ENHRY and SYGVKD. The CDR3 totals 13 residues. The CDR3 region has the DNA TGTGCCATCAGTGAAGAGACGGCCTATGGCTACACCTTC. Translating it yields CAISEETAYGYTF.

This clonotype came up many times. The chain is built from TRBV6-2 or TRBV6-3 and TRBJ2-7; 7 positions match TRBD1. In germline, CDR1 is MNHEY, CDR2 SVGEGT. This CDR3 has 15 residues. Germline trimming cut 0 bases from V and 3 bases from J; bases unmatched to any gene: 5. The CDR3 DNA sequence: TGTGCCAGCAGTTACTCAACAGGGGCAGTCTACGAGCAGTACTTC. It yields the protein CASSYSTGAVYEQYF.

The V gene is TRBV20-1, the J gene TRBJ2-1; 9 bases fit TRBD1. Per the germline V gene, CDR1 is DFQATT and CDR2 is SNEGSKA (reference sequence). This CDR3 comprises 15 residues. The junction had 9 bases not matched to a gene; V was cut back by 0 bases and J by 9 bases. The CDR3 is CSARDEGQGRGEQFF. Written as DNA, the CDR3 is TGCAGTGCTAGAGATGAGGGACAGGGTCGCGGTGAGCAGTTCTTC.

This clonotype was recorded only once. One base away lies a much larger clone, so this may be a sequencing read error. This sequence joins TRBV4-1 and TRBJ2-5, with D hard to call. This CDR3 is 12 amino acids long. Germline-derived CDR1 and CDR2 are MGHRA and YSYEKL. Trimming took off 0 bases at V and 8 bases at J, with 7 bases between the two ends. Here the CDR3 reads CASSQDGCTQYF. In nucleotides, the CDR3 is TGCGCCAGCAGCCAAGACGGATGCACCCAGTACTTC.

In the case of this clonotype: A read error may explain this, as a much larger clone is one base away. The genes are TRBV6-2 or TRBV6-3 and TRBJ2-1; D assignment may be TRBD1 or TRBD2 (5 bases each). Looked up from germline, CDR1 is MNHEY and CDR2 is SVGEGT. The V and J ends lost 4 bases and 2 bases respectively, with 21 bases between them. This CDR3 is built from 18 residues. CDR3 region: CASSSNEGRGSTYNEQFF. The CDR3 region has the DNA TGTGCCAGCAGTTCTAATGAAGGACGGGGCAGCACCTACAATGAGCAGTTCTTC.

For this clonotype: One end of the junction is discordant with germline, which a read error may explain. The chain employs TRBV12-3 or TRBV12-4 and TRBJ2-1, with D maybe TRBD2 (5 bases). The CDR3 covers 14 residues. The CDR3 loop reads CAGADYTGKNGQFF. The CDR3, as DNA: TGTGCCGGCGCCGACTACACGGGAAAGAATGGGCAGTTCTTC.

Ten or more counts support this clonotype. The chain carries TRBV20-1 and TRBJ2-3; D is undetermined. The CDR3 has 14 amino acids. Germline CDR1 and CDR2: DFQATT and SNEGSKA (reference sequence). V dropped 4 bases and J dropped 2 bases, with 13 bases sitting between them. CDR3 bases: TGCAGTGCTAATGGGCAGCAAAACACAGATACGCAGTATTTT. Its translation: CSANGQQNTDTQYF.

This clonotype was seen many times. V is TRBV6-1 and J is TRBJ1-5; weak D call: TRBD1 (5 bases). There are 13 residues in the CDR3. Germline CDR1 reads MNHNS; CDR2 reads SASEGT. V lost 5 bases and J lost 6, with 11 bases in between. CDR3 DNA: TGTGCCAGCAGTTTCGGGAGGGGTCAGCCCCAGCATTTT. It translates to CASSFGRGQPQHF.

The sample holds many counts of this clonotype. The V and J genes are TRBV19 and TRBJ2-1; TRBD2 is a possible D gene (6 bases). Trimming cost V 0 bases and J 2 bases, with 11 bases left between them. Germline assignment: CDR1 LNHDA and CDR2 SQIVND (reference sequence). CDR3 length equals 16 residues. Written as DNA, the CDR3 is TGTGCCAGTAGTATAGATCATCCTAGCGCCTACAATGAGCAGTTCTTC. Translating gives CASSIDHPSAYNEQFF.

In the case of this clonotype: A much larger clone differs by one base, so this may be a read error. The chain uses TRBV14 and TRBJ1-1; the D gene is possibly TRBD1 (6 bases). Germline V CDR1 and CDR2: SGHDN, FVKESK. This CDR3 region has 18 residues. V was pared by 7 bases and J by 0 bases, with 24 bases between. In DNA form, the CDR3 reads TGTGCCAGCATCCCACTTGGGGGGGCGAGTTGGATGAACACTGAAGCTTTCTTT. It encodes CASIPLGGASWMNTEAFF.

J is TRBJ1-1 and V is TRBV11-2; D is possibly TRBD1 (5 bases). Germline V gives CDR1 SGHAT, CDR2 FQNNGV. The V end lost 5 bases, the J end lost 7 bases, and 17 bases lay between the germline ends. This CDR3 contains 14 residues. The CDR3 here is CASSPPDRTVEAFF. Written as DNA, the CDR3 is TGTGCCAGCAGCCCCCCAGACAGAACTGTTGAAGCTTTCTTT.

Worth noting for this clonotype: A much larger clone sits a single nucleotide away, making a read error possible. The CDR3: CASSQSVVRDQNTEAFF. The CDR3 region has the DNA TGTGCCAGCAGTCAATCGGTGGTCAGGGATCAAAACACTGAAGCTTTCTTT. The rearrangement uses TRBV2 and TRBJ1-1; D perhaps matches TRBD1 (5 bases). Germline V gives CDR1 SNHLY, CDR2 FYNNEI. Trimming removed 5 bases from V and 2 bases from J, with 21 bases in between. The CDR3 is 17 residues long.

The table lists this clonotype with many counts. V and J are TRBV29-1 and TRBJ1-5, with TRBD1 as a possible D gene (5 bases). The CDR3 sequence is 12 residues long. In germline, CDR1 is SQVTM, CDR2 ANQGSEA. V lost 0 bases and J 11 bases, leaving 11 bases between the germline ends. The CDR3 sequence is CSVEDLGGAQHF. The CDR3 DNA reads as TGCAGCGTTGAAGATCTCGGAGGGGCCCAGCATTTT.